This TCR beta chain was found in a study of blood T cell repertoires in COVID-19. Data came from immunoSEQ multiplex PCR; TCRdb stores just in-frame clones and leaves some out. The data show some 180,000 clones, 65% to 90% seen once. Per germline, CDR1 GTSNPN and CDR2 SVGIG (reference sequence). The CDR3 extends over 15 amino acids. V dropped 3 bases and J dropped 9 bases, with 21 bases sitting between them. The chain recombines TRBV30 with TRBJ2-1, with D tentatively TRBD2 (6 bases). Specimen: peripheral blood. This receptor was taken from a human donor in a cohort sampled during active COVID-19. The CDR3 DNA reads as TGTGCCTGGAGGTCTGCGCGGGGCGGTTTTCCTGAGCAGTTCTTC. Protein product: CAWRSARGGFPEQFF.